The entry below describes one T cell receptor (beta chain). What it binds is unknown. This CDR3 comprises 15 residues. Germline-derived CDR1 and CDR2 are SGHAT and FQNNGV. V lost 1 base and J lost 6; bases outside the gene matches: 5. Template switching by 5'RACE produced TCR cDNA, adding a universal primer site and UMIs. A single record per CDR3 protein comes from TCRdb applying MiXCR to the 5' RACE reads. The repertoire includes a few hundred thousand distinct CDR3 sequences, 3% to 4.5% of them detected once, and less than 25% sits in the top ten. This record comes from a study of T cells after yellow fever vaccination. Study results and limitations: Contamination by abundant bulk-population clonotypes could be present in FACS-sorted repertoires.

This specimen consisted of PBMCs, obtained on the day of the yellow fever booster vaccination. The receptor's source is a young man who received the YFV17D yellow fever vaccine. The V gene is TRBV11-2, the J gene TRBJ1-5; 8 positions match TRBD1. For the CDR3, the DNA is TGTGCCAGCAGCTTAGGCGGGACAGGAGGTCAGCCCCAGCATTTT. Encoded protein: CASSLGGTGGQPQHF.